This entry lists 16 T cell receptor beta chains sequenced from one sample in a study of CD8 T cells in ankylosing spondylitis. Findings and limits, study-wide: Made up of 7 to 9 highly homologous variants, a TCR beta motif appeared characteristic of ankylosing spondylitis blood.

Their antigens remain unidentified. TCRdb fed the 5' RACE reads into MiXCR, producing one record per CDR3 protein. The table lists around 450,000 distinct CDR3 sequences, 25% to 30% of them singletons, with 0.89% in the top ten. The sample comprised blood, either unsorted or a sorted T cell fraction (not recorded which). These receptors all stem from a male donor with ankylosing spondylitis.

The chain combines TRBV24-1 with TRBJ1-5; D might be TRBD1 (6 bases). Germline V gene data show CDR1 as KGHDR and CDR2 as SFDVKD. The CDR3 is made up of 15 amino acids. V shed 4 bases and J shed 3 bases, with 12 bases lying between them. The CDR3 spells CATSDPTGNNQPQHF. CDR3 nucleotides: TGTGCCACCAGTGACCCAACAGGGAACAATCAGCCCCAGCATTTT.

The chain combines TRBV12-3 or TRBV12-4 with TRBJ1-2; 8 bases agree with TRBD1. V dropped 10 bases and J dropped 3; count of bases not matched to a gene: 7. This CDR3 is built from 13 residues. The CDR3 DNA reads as TGTGCCACCCAGGGGGCGGGACACTATGGCTACACCTTC. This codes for CATQGAGHYGYTF.

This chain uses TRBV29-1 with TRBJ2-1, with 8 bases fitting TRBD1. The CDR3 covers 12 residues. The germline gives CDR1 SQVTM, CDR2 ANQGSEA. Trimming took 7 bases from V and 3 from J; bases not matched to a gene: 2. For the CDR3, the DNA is TGCAGCGAAGGACAGGGCTACAATGAGCAGTTCTTC. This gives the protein CSEGQGYNEQFF.

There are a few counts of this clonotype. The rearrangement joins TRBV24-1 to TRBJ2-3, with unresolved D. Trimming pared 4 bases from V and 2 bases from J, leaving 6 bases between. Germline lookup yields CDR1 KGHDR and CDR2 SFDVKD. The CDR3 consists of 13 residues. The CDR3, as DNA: TGTGCCACCAGTGAGTACACCACAGATACGCAGTATTTT. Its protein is CATSEYTTDTQYF.

In DNA form, the CDR3 reads TGTGCCAGCAGTTTAATGAATTTGGACACTGAAGCTTTCTTT. Protein: CASSLMNLDTEAFF. The rearrangement links TRBV12-3 or TRBV12-4 to TRBJ1-1; D remains unclear. This CDR3 spans 14 amino acids. The ends were cut back, 2 bases at V and 3 bases at J, with 10 bases in the middle.

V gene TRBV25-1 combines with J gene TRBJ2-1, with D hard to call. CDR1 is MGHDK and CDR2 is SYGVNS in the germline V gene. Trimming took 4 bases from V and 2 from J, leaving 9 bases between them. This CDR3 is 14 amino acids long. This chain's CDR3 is CASSVSRAYNEQFF. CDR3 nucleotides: TGTGCCAGCAGTGTTAGCAGAGCCTACAATGAGCAGTTCTTC. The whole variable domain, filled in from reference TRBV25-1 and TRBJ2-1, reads EADIYQTPRYLVIGTGKKITLECSQTMGHDKMYWYQQDPGMELHLIHYSYGVNSTEKGDLSSESTVSRIRTEHFPLTLESARPSHTSQYLCASSVSRAYNEQFFGPGTRLTVL.

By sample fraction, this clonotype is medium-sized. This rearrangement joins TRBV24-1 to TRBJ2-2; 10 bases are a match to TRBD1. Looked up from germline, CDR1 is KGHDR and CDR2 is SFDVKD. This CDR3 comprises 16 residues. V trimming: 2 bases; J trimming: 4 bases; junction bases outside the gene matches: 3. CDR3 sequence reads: CATSDSGTGVTGELFF. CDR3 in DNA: TGTGCCACCAGTGATTCCGGGACAGGGGTCACCGGGGAGCTGTTTTTT.

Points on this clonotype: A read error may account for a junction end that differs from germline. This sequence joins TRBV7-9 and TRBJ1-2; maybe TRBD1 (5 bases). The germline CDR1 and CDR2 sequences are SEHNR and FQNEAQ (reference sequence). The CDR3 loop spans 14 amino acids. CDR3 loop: CASSLAEGSNGYTF. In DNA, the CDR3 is TGTGCCAGCAGCCTAGCCGAGGGGTCCAATGGCTACACCTTC. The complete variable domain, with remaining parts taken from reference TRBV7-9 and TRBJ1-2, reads DTGVSQNPRHKITKRGQNVTFRCDPISEHNRLYWYRQTLGQGPEFLTYFQNEAQLEKSRLLSDRFSAERPKGSFSTLEIQRTEQGDSAMYLCASSLAEGSNGYTFGSGTRLTVV.

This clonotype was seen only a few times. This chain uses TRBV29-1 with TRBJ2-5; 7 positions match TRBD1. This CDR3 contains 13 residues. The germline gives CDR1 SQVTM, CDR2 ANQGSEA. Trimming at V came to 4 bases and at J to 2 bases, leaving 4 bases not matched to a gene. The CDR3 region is CSVATGDQETQYF. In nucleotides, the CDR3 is TGCAGCGTTGCAACAGGGGATCAAGAGACCCAGTACTTC.

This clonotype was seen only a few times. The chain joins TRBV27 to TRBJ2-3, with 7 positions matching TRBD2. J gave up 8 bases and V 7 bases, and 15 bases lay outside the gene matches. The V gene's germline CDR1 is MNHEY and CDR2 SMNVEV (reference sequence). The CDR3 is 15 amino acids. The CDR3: CASTPYGEGPGTQYF. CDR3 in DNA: TGTGCCAGCACTCCCTACGGGGAGGGCCCGGGTACGCAGTATTTT.

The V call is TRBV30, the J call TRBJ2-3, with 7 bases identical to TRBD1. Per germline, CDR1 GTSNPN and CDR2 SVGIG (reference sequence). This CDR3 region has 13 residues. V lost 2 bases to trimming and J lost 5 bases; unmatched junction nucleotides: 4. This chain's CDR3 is CAWSNRGRDTQYF. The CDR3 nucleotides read TGTGCCTGGAGTAACAGGGGTAGAGATACGCAGTATTTT. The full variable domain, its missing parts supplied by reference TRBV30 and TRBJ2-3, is SQTIHQWPATLVQPVGSPLSLECTVEGTSNPNLYWYRQAAGRGLQLLFYSVGIGQISSEVPQNLSASRPQDRQFILSSKKLLLSDSGFYLCAWSNRGRDTQYFGPGTRLTVL.

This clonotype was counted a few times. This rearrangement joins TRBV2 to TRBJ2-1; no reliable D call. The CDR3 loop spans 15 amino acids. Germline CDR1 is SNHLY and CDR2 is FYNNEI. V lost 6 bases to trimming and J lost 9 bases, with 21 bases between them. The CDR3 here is CASRRTLAVAGEQFF. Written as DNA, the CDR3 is TGTGCCAGCAGACGGACCCTGGCGGTAGCTGGTGAGCAGTTCTTC.

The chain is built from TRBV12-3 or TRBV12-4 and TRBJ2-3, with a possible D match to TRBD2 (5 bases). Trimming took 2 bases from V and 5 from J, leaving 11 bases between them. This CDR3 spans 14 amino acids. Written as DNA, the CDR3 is TGTGCCAGCAGTTTAAGGTTTGCGGGAGATACGCAGTATTTT. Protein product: CASSLRFAGDTQYF.

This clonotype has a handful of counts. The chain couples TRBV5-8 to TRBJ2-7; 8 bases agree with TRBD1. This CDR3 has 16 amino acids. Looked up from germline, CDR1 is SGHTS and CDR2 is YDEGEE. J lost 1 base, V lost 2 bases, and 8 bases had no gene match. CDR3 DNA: TGTGCCAGCAGCTTTACGACAGGGGTCCTTTCCTACGAGCAGTACGTC. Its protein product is CASSFTTGVLSYEQYV.

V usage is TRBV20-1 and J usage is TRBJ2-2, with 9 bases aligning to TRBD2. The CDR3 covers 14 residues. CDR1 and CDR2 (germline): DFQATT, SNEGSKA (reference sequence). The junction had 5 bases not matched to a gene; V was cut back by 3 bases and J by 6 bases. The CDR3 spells CSASPSGKAGELFF. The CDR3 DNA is TGCAGTGCTAGCCCTAGCGGGAAGGCCGGGGAGCTGTTTTTT.

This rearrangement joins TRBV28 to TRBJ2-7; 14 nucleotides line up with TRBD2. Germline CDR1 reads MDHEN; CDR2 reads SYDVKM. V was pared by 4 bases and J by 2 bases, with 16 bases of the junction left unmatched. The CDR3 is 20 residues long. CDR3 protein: CASSSKRIKTSGRAAYEQYF. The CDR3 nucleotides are TGTGCCAGCAGTTCGAAGCGGATCAAGACTAGCGGGAGGGCCGCCTACGAGCAGTACTTC.